The entry below describes one TCR beta chain. The data belong to a study of blood T cell repertoires in COVID-19. Clones were read by immunoSEQ multiplex PCR, and TCRdb kept only the in-frame ones, dropping some. The sample records 200,000 to 300,000 clones, about 86% being singletons. The TCR sequence derives from a woman aged 40 to 50 with acute COVID-19. Sample: PBMCs or T cells enriched from blood (not recorded which).

The CDR3 coding sequence is TGTGCCAGCAGCTTAGTCGGTGAACCGCAGTTCTTC. Its protein is CASSLVGEPQFF. The chain recombines TRBV11-2 with TRBJ2-1; the D is unclear. The V end was cut by 1 base, the J end by 12 bases, with 10 bases between. Germline assignment: CDR1 SGHAT and CDR2 FQNNGV. The CDR3 has 12 residues.